The clone carrying this T cell receptor (beta chain) was observed a single time. This sample stems from a study of control samples from healthy donors and cancer patients. The method was immunoSEQ multiplex PCR; TCRdb's version includes in-frame clones alone and lacks a portion of them. The table shows about 69,000 clones, with roughly 87% occurring only once. The germline gives CDR1 MNHEY, CDR2 SMNVEV (reference sequence). CDR3 size: 14 residues. V dropped 4 bases and J dropped 0 bases, with 4 bases sitting between them. V usage is TRBV27 and J usage is TRBJ2-6; D remains unclear. This clonotype originated in a man between 60 and 75 years old with colorectal cancer. The material sequenced was PBMCs. The CDR3 region is CASSSLSGANVLTF. For the CDR3, the DNA is TGTGCCAGCAGTTCCCTCTCTGGGGCCAACGTCCTGACTTTC.